This T cell receptor beta chain emerged from a study of T cells after yellow fever vaccination. In this sample, this clonotype turned up many times. The target antigen is unknown. MiXCR, applied by TCRdb to the 5' RACE reads, yields one record per CDR3 protein. The table lists a few hundred thousand distinct CDR3 sequences, around 4.9% of them singletons. Study-level points and caveats: Weaker in magnitude, the secondary response showed a faster peak on day 5 versus 15. Only a minor proportion of clonotypes was detected across both CD4 and CD8 compartments.

The germline CDR1 and CDR2 sequences are SGHRS and YFSETQ. V shed 5 bases, J shed 4 bases, and the junction held 4 bases outside the gene matches. This CDR3 is built from 15 residues. The TCR originated in a man aged 18 to 29 who received the YFV17D yellow fever vaccine. The V gene is TRBV5-1, the J gene TRBJ2-1; 12 bases are a match to TRBD2. The sequences come from CD4+ T cells sorted from PBMCs, collected on the day of the yellow fever booster vaccination. The CDR3 DNA is TGCGCCAGCAGGAAGGGACTAGCGGGTTACAATGAGCAGTTCTTC. Protein sequence: CASRKGLAGYNEQFF.